Each of the 9 T cell receptor beta chains below was sequenced from the same sample in a study of blood T cell repertoires in COVID-19. Using immunoSEQ multiplex PCR, the repertoire was profiled, and TCRdb retains in-frame clones only, with some absent. The sample carries approximately 200,000 clones, roughly 83% recorded once. Sequences were obtained from PBMCs or T cells enriched from blood (not recorded which). Every receptor here comes from a woman between 40 and 50 years old with acute COVID-19.

The gene calls are TRBV3-1 (or the pseudogene TRBV3-2) and TRBJ1-3; no clear D. CDR3 length equals 16 residues. Trimming pared 1 base from V and 0 bases from J, leaving 10 bases between. The germline gives CDR1 LGHDT, CDR2 YNNKEL (reference sequence). CDR3 DNA: TGTGCCAGCAGCCAAGGAGCTTTGAACTCTGGAAACACCATATATTTT. It specifies CASSQGALNSGNTIYF.

V usage is TRBV6-5 and J usage is TRBJ1-1; D ambiguous. V lost 7 bases and J lost 11, with 14 bases in between. This CDR3 spans 11 amino acids. Germline assignment: CDR1 MNHEY and CDR2 SVGAGI. The chain's CDR3 is CASILTGGAFF. DNA of the CDR3: TGTGCCAGCATTCTCACGGGTGGGGCTTTCTTT.

Worth noting for this clone: The germline gene is not matched at one end of the junction; a read error may be the cause. The chain joins TRBV11-2 to TRBJ1-1; 10 bases fit TRBD1. The CDR3 has 13 amino acids. Germline CDR1 is SGHAT and CDR2 is FQNNGV. The CDR3 region has the DNA TGTGCCAGCAGCTTAGCCCTGACAGGGGGCTTACTCTTT. Its translation is CASSLALTGGLLF.

The V and J genes are TRBV5-4 and TRBJ2-1, with 8 bases lining up with TRBD1. This CDR3 contains 15 residues. V gave up 4 bases and J gave up 4 bases; unmatched junction bases: 7. Germline CDR1 and CDR2: SGHNT and YYREEE (reference sequence). CDR3 sequence (DNA): TGTGCCAGCAGCACCAGGGGGCTAAATTACAATGAGCAGTTCTTC. It specifies CASSTRGLNYNEQFF.

The V gene is TRBV7-9, the J gene TRBJ1-6; D gene unclear. Trimming removed 5 bases from V and 10 bases from J, with 6 bases in between. Germline CDR1 SEHNR, CDR2 FQNEAQ (reference sequence). The length of the CDR3 is 11 residues. CDR3 sequence reads: CASSQASPLHF. The CDR3 DNA sequence: TGTGCCAGCAGCCAGGCATCACCCCTCCACTTT.

This clone has only one observation. The rearrangement joins TRBV2 to TRBJ1-2; 8 bases align to TRBD1. Germline values: CDR1 SNHLY, CDR2 FYNNEI. The CDR3 extends over 12 amino acids. Unmatched junction bases numbered 9, after V lost 4 bases and J lost 14 bases. The CDR3 DNA reads TGTGCCAGCAGTGGGCTTTCGGGACAGGTGACCTTC. Translating it yields CASSGLSGQVTF.

The chain is built from TRBV18 and TRBJ1-5, with D perhaps matching TRBD1 (5 bases). Trimming shortened V by 6 bases and J by 5 bases, and 23 bases separated the two germline ends. Germline V gene lookup returns CDR1 KGHSH and CDR2 LQKENI. This CDR3 region has 17 residues. CDR3 amino acids: CASSPTGGAGSYQPQHF. The CDR3 DNA follows: TGTGCCAGCTCCCCTACGGGGGGTGCAGGTTCGTATCAGCCCCAGCATTTT.

This rearrangement joins TRBV5-4 to TRBJ2-1; no firm D call. This CDR3 contains 12 residues. Per the germline V gene, CDR1 is SGHNT and CDR2 is YYREEE (reference sequence). The V gene lost 3 bases and the J gene lost 12 bases, with 13 bases spanning the gap. CDR3 loop: CASSSPQLSQFF. In DNA form, the CDR3 reads TGTGCCAGCAGCTCCCCTCAGTTGTCGCAGTTCTTC.

The J gene is TRBJ2-1, the V gene TRBV11-2; 12 nucleotides agree with TRBD2. V shed 4 bases and J 7 bases; nucleotides not matched to a gene: 17. Germline lookup yields CDR1 SGHAT and CDR2 FQNNGV. The CDR3 extends over 19 amino acids. Written as DNA, the CDR3 is TGTGCCAGCAGCTGGCTTGGGGCTAGCGGGGGGGGAGTGGGTAATGAGCAGTTCTTC. Encoded protein: CASSWLGASGGGVGNEQFF.